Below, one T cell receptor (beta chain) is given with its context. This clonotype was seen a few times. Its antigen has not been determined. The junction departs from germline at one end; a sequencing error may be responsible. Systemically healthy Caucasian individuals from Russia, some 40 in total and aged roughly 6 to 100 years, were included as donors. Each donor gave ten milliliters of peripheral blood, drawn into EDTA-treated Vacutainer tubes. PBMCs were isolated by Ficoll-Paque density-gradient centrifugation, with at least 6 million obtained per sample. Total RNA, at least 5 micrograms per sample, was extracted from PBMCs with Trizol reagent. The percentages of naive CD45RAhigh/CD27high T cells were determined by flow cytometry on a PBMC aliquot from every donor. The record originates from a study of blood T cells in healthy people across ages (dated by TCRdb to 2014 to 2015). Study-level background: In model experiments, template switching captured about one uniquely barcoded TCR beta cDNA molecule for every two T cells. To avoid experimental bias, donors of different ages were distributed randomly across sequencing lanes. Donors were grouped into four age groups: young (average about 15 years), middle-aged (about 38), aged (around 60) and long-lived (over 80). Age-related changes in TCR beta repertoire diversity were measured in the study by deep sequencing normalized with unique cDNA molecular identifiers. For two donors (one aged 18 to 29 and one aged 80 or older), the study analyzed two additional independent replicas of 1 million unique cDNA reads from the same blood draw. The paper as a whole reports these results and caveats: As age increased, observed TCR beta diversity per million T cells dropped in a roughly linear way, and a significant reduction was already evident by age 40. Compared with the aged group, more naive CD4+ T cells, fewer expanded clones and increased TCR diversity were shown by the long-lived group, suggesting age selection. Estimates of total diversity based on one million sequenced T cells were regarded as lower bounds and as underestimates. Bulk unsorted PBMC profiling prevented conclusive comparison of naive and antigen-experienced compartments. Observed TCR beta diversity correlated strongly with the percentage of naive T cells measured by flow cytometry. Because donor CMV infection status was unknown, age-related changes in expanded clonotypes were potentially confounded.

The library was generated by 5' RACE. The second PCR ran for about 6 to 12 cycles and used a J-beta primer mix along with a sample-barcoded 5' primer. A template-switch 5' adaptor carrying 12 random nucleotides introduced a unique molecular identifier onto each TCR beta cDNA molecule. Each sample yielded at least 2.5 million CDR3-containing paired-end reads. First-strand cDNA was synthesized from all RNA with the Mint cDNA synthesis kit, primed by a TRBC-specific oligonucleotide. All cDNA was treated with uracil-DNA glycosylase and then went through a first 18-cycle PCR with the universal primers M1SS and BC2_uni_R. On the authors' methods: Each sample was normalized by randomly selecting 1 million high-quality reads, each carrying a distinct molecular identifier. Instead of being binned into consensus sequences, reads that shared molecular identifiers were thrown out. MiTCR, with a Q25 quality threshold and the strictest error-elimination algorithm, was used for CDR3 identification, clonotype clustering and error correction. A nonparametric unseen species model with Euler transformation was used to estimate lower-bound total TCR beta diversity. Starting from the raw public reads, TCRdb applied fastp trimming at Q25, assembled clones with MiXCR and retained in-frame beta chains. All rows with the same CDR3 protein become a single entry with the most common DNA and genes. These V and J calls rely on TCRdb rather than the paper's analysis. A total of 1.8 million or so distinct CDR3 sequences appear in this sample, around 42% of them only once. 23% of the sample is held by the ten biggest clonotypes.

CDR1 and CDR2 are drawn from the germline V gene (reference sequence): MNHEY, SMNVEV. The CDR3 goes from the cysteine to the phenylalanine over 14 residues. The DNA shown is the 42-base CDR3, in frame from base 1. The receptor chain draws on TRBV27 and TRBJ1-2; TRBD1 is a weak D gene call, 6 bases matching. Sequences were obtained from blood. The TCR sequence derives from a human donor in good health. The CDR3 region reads CASSLYQSGDGHTF. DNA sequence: TGTGCCAGCAGTTTATACCAATCAGGGGATGGCCACACCTTC.